These T cell receptor beta chains were read from a single sample in a study of blood T cell repertoires in COVID-19. The method was immunoSEQ multiplex PCR; TCRdb's version includes in-frame clones alone and lacks a portion of them. The sample lists under 300,000 clones, around 90% occurring once. What was sequenced was peripheral blood. These receptors all come from a woman between 40 and 50 years old who had recovered from COVID-19. Both conserved end residues are part of each CDR3. Each record gives: J gene, V gene, D gene, CDR3 DNA, CDR3 protein. D genes are given only for firm matches.

>TRBJ1-1|TRBV7-8|NA
TGTGCCAGCAGCTTAAGGGGTCTAAAGAACACTGAAGCTTTCTTT
CASSLRGLKNTEAFF
>TRBJ2-1|TRBV9|NA
TGTGCCAGCAGCAACCCTCCGGGTGAGCAGTTCTTC
CASSNPPGEQFF
>TRBJ2-6|TRBV7-8|TRBD2
TGTGCCAGCAGCCCCCGGGGGGCTGGGGCCAACGTCCTGACTTTC
CASSPRGAGANVLTF
>TRBJ1-2|TRBV11-1|NA
TGTGCCAGCAGCTCCGCGACGGGGGGCTATGGCTACACCTTC
CASSSATGGYGYTF
>TRBJ1-3|TRBV2|NA
TGTGCCAGCAGTGAAGTTGGAGGGATGGACACCATATATTTT
CASSEVGGMDTIYF
>TRBJ1-2|TRBV5-4|NA
TGTGCCAGCAGCCCGAGGGGGGCGGGGGACTATGGCTACACCTTC
CASSPRGAGDYGYTF
>TRBJ2-2|TRBV15|TRBD1
TGTGCCACCAGCAGGGACGGGACAGACCCCGCCGGGGAGCTGTTTTTT
CATSRDGTDPAGELFF
>TRBJ1-2|TRBV5-8|NA
TGTGCCAGCAGCAACGAAAGACCAGGGGTTCTGTGGTATGGCTACACCTTC
CASSNERPGVLWYGYTF
>TRBJ2-5|TRBV29-1|TRBD2
TGCAGCCCATTGGGGCTGGGGGGGGAGACCCAGTACTTC
CSPLGLGGETQYF
>TRBJ1-2|TRBV30|NA
TGTGCCTGGAGTGCTCGAGCACAGGGCGGGAGCTATGGCTACACCTTC
CAWSARAQGGSYGYTF
>TRBJ1-2|TRBV19|TRBD1
TGTGCCAGTAGAACCAGACAGGGTAACTATGGCTACACCTTC
CASRTRQGNYGYTF
>TRBJ2-5|TRBV14|TRBD1
TGTGCCAGCAGCCAAGAGGGACAGGGCGCTAAGACCCAGTACTTC
CASSQEGQGAKTQYF
>TRBJ1-2|TRBV6-2/TRBV6-3|NA
TGTGCCAGCAGTTACGGGCTTTATGGCTACACCTTC
CASSYGLYGYTF
>TRBJ2-3|TRBV15|TRBD1
TGTGCCACCAGCAGAGAATTAGGGCGCGGTGGACAGGCCCCCAATACGCAGTATTTT
CATSRELGRGGQAPNTQYF
>TRBJ1-3|TRBV18|TRBD1
TGTGCCAGCTCACCACGGACAGGGACTGGAAACACCATATATTTT
CASSPRTGTGNTIYF
>TRBJ1-4|TRBV7-6|NA
TGTGCCAGCAGCTTACGCGTGTTTGGAAAACTGTTTTTT
CASSLRVFGKLFF
>TRBJ1-6|TRBV10-3|NA
TGTGCCATCAGTGTCGAGGCAGAGAATTCACCCCTCCACTTT
CAISVEAENSPLHF